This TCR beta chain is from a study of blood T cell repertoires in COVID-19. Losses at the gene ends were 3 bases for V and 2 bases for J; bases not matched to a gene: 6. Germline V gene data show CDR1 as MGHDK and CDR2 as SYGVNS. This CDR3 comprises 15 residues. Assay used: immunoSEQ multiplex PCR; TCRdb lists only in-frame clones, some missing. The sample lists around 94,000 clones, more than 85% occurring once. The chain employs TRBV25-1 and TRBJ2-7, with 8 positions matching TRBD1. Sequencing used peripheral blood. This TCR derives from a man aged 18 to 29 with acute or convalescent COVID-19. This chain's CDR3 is CASSDWGTGTYEQYF. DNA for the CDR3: TGTGCCAGCAGTGACTGGGGGACAGGTACCTACGAGCAGTACTTC.